The 28 T cell receptor beta chains below come from one sample, sequenced in a study of response to subunit inactivated influenza vaccine. MiXCR, run by TCRdb on the RT-PCR reads, gives a single entry per CDR3 protein. The repertoire has a few hundred thousand distinct CDR3 sequences, about 20% of them found once; the top ten carry 10%. The source material was PBMCs from blood, sampled approximately 20 months after vaccination. Source of these receptors: a man aged 50 to 69 who received an inactivated influenza vaccine.

The CDR3 sequence: CASSRGLEISEQFF. The CDR3 DNA reads as TGTGCCAGCAGCCGGGGCCTAGAGATAAGTGAGCAGTTCTTC. J is TRBJ2-1 and V is TRBV3-1, with a tentative D call TRBD1 (5 bases). Germline CDR1 LGHDT, CDR2 YNNKEL (reference sequence). The CDR3 is made up of 14 amino acids. V gave up 4 bases and J gave up 9 bases, with 16 bases separating them.

This clonotype appeared a few times. The chain is built from TRBV7-2 and TRBJ2-1, with D perhaps given as TRBD1 or TRBD2 (6 bases each). V was cut by 11 bases and J by 4 bases, with 12 bases left in between. This CDR3 has 12 amino acids. Germline CDR1 reads SGHTA; CDR2 reads FQGNSA. The CDR3 nucleotides are TGTGCCGGGGGCGGGGTATACAATGAGCAGTTCTTC. It specifies CAGGGVYNEQFF.

This clonotype was detected a few times. The chain couples TRBV7-9 to TRBJ1-1; D is ambiguous. CDR1 and CDR2 from the germline V gene are SEHNR and FQNEAQ (reference sequence). The CDR3 sequence is 14 residues long. V shed 2 bases and J shed 6 bases, with 13 bases lying between them. The CDR3 here is CASSLSGYWAEAFF. The DNA of the CDR3 is TGTGCCAGCAGCTTATCCGGGTACTGGGCTGAAGCTTTCTTT. The variable domain in full, completed from reference TRBV7-9 and TRBJ1-1, reads DTGVSQNPRHKITKRGQNVTFRCDPISEHNRLYWYRQTLGQGPEFLTYFQNEAQLEKSRLLSDRFSAERPKGSFSTLEIQRTEQGDSAMYLCASSLSGYWAEAFFGQGTRLTVV.

This clonotype occurred a few times. V usage is TRBV7-2 and J usage is TRBJ2-3, with D possibly being TRBD2 (5 bases). V was clipped by 6 bases and J by 0 bases, with 7 bases between them. The germline V gene encodes CDR1 SGHTA and CDR2 FQGNSA. CDR3 length: 13 amino acids. Here the CDR3 reads CASRPSSTDTQYF. CDR3 sequence (DNA): TGTGCCAGCAGGCCTAGCAGCACAGATACGCAGTATTTT.

This clonotype has more than one count but fewer than ten. This chain joins TRBV30 and TRBJ2-1; D might be TRBD2 (6 bases). CDR1 GTSNPN and CDR2 SVGIG come from the germline V gene (reference sequence). Trimming stripped 6 bases from V and 10 bases from J, with 16 bases between. The CDR3 is made up of 12 amino acids. Here the CDR3 reads CACRDWRFEQFF. DNA of the CDR3: TGTGCCTGCCGGGACTGGCGTTTCGAGCAGTTCTTC.

Notes on this clonotype: Sequence at one end of the junction differs from germline and may be a read error. The CDR3: CASSSTSGVQETKYF. The CDR3 DNA is TGCGCCAGCAGCTCGACCTCAGGGGTTCAAGAGACCAAGTACTTC. The V gene is TRBV5-1, the J gene TRBJ2-5; possible D gene TRBD1, 6 bases. CDR1 is SGHRS, CDR2 YFSETQ, per germline. There are 15 residues in the CDR3.

This sequence joins TRBV7-2 and TRBJ2-1; 7 nucleotides agree with TRBD2. This CDR3 comprises 15 residues. V lost 3 bases to trimming and J lost 9 bases; unmatched junction nucleotides: 11. Germline values: CDR1 SGHTA, CDR2 FQGNSA. Here the CDR3 reads CASSLLVSSGGEQFF. CDR3 nucleotide sequence: TGTGCCAGCAGCTTGCTAGTGTCGTCGGGGGGTGAGCAGTTCTTC.

This clonotype has a count of ten or more. V is TRBV7-2 and J is TRBJ1-1; no definite D call. Per the germline V gene, CDR1 is SGHTA and CDR2 is FQGNSA. This CDR3 contains 15 residues. V dropped 1 base and J dropped 5 bases, with 14 bases sitting between them. The CDR3 loop is CASSLEGPPLTEAFF. Written as DNA, the CDR3 is TGTGCCAGCAGCTTAGAAGGGCCTCCTTTGACTGAAGCTTTCTTT.

The V gene is TRBV9, the J gene TRBJ2-1; D is perhaps TRBD2 (5 bases). This CDR3 has 15 residues. CDR1 is SGDLS and CDR2 is YYNGEE in the germline V gene. The ends were cut back, 4 bases at V and 4 bases at J, with 15 bases in the middle. CDR3 nucleotide sequence: TGTGCCAGCAGCCCCCAAGGCGGGTCTTACAATGAGCAGTTCTTC. It codes for CASSPQGGSYNEQFF.

This chain joins TRBV11-1 and TRBJ1-2; 9 bases are shared with TRBD1. Germline CDR1 is SGHAT and CDR2 is FQDESV (reference sequence). CDR3 length: 11 amino acids. V lost 5 bases, J lost 13 bases, and 5 bases stayed unmatched. CDR3 nucleotides: TGTGCCAGCAGCACAGGGGGCGAAAGCACCTTC. Translating gives CASSTGGESTF.

This clonotype was detected many times. The rearrangement uses TRBV7-9 and TRBJ2-1; D is ambiguous. The CDR3 has 11 residues. Germline V gene sequence: CDR1 SEHNR, CDR2 FQNEAQ (reference sequence). V was shortened by 2 bases and J by 5 bases, with 1 base between the two germline ends. The CDR3 region has the DNA TGTGCCAGCAGCTTAAACAATGAGCAGTTCTTC. Protein product: CASSLNNEQFF.

The chain couples TRBV3-1 to TRBJ1-1; no clear D. CDR1 and CDR2 (germline): LGHDT, YNNKEL (reference sequence). The V end lost 4 bases, the J end lost 3 bases, and 12 bases lay between the germline ends. CDR3 length: 14 amino acids. CDR3 coding DNA: TGTGCCAGCAGCCTTGGTGTTCTACACACTGAAGCTTTCTTT. Residues: CASSLGVLHTEAFF.

This clonotype came up many times. This chain uses TRBV7-9 with TRBJ1-2; D is unclear. The CDR3 sequence is 16 residues long. The V gene lost 3 bases and the J gene lost 3 bases, with 17 bases spanning the gap. Germline V lookup: CDR1 SEHNR, CDR2 FQNEAQ (reference sequence). The CDR3 DNA reads TGTGCCAGCAGCTTTCCGGTTCGGAGAGAGTACTATGGCTACACCTTC. Protein: CASSFPVRREYYGYTF. The full variable domain, completed using reference TRBV7-9 and TRBJ1-2, is DTGVSQNPRHKITKRGQNVTFRCDPISEHNRLYWYRQTLGQGPEFLTYFQNEAQLEKSRLLSDRFSAERPKGSFSTLEIQRTEQGDSAMYLCASSFPVRREYYGYTFGSGTRLTVV.

The rearrangement joins TRBV5-1 to TRBJ2-5; possibly TRBD1 for D (6 bases). V lost 3 bases and J 4 bases, leaving 16 bases between the germline ends. Germline CDR1 SGHRS, CDR2 YFSETQ. The CDR3 extends over 15 amino acids. DNA for the CDR3: TGCGCCAGCAGCTCACCCGCCGGGACAACAGAGACCCAGTACTTC. It is translated as CASSSPAGTTETQYF.

This clonotype was observed a handful of times. This chain uses TRBV20-1 with TRBJ1-1; D not certain. V was cut by 4 bases and J by 7 bases, with 13 bases left in between. The CDR3 has 12 residues. The germline V gene encodes CDR1 DFQATT and CDR2 SNEGSKA (reference sequence). CDR3 coding DNA: TGCAGTGCTATGATGCGGCCGGGTGAAGCTTTCTTT. The encoded protein is CSAMMRPGEAFF.

This clonotype was found many times. This CDR3 is CATKVLAEGAMQYF. The CDR3 DNA reads as TGTGCCACCAAAGTGTTAGCGGAAGGGGCCATGCAGTACTTC. The V call is TRBV15, the J call TRBJ2-7, with a possible D match to TRBD2 (6 bases). The CDR3 sequence is 14 residues long. Trimming removed 7 bases from V and 9 bases from J, with 22 bases in between. Germline lookup yields CDR1 LNHNV and CDR2 YYDKDF (reference sequence).

The J gene is TRBJ1-4, the V gene TRBV27; D perhaps matches TRBD1 (5 bases). The CDR3 extends over 15 amino acids. V dropped 5 bases and J dropped 0 bases, with 10 bases sitting between them. The germline V gene has CDR1 MNHEY and CDR2 SMNVEV (reference sequence). Here the CDR3 DNA reads TGTGCCAGCAGTCTCCGGACAACAACTAATGAAAAACTGTTTTTT. It translates to CASSLRTTTNEKLFF.

This clonotype was picked up a small number of times. V usage is TRBV12-3 or TRBV12-4 and J usage is TRBJ1-6; 8 bases line up with TRBD1. Trimming took 10 bases from V and 10 from J; bases not matched to a gene: 12. This CDR3 comprises 14 residues. The CDR3 nucleotides read TGTGCCACCAGACCGACAGGGGATCGCTCACCCCTCCACTTT. Translated: CATRPTGDRSPLHF.

This clonotype was recorded many times. The genes are TRBV7-2 and TRBJ1-5; D is undetermined. The germline V gene has CDR1 SGHTA and CDR2 FQGNSA. This CDR3 has 15 amino acids. Trimming shortened V by 5 bases and J by 2 bases, and 13 bases separated the two germline ends. This CDR3 reads CASSPAPRGNQPQHF. CDR3 bases: TGTGCCAGCAGCCCGGCCCCCCGGGGCAATCAGCCCCAGCATTTT.

This sequence joins TRBV4-2 and TRBJ1-3, with D perhaps TRBD1 (5 bases). Per germline, CDR1 LGHNA and CDR2 YNFKEQ. With 0 bases removed from V and 0 bases from J, the gap between germline ends came to 15 bases. The CDR3 sequence is 18 residues long. The DNA for the CDR3 is TGTGCCAGCAGCCAAGACCCGACAGCCCGTTTCTCTGGAAACACCATATATTTT. This codes for CASSQDPTARFSGNTIYF.

This clonotype was counted a few times. The genes are TRBV6-2 or TRBV6-3 and TRBJ2-5; D remains ambiguous. The CDR3 has 13 residues. V shed 2 bases and J shed 5 bases, with 9 bases lying between them. The germline V gene encodes CDR1 MNHEY and CDR2 SVGEGT. CDR3 sequence: CASSYTLGETQYF. Here the CDR3 DNA reads TGTGCCAGCAGTTACACTCTGGGGGAGACCCAGTACTTC.

This chain uses TRBV7-9 with TRBJ1-1; D ambiguous. V was shortened by 5 bases and J by 1 base, with 5 bases between the two germline ends. CDR3 length: 12 amino acids. Germline assignment: CDR1 SEHNR and CDR2 FQNEAQ (reference sequence). CDR3 bases: TGTGCCAGCAGCCCGTGGAACACTGAAGCTTTCTTT. Encoded protein: CASSPWNTEAFF.

The sample holds a few counts of this clonotype. The chain links TRBV5-1 to TRBJ2-2; D possibly corresponds to TRBD1 (5 bases). V was trimmed by 0 bases and J by 1 base, leaving 13 bases between them. This CDR3 has 17 amino acids. Germline V CDR1 and CDR2: SGHRS, YFSETQ. CDR3 amino acids: CASSLETRGRNTGELFF. DNA for the CDR3: TGCGCCAGCAGCTTGGAAACAAGGGGTCGGAACACCGGGGAGCTGTTTTTT.

This clonotype was found many times. A junction boundary mismatches the germline segment, possibly from a read error. The gene calls are TRBV4-3 and TRBJ1-6; D is undetermined. Germline V gene data show CDR1 as LGHNA and CDR2 as YSLEER. This CDR3 spans 13 amino acids. The CDR3, as DNA: TGCGCCAGCAACCAAGAATTGGGGTCACCCCTCCACTTT. The encoded protein is CASNQELGSPLHF.

A few counts support this clonotype. J is TRBJ2-2 and V is TRBV4-2; 13 bases agree with TRBD2. Losses at the gene ends were 0 bases for V and 7 bases for J; bases not matched to a gene: 5. The CDR3 length is 17 residues. Per germline, CDR1 LGHNA and CDR2 YNFKEQ. CDR3 sequence: CASSQDKGTSGIGELFF. The CDR3 DNA is TGTGCCAGCAGCCAAGATAAGGGGACTAGCGGGATCGGGGAGCTGTTTTTT.

The chain uses TRBV4-3 and TRBJ1-5; D remains ambiguous. The germline gives CDR1 LGHNA, CDR2 YSLEER. The V gene lost 0 bases and the J gene lost 0 bases, with 9 bases spanning the gap. CDR3 length: 16 amino acids. CDR3 bases: TGCGCCAGCAGCCAAGACTGGACGGATAGCAATCAGCCCCAGCATTTT. It specifies CASSQDWTDSNQPQHF.

This clonotype was counted a few times. V is TRBV5-1 and J is TRBJ2-2; no clear D. CDR3 size: 15 residues. Germline-derived CDR1 and CDR2 are SGHRS and YFSETQ. Trimming shortened V by 4 bases and J by 0 bases, and 10 bases separated the two germline ends. Written as DNA, the CDR3 is TGCGCCAGCAGCCCCGACGGATCGAACACCGGGGAGCTGTTTTTT. Encoded protein: CASSPDGSNTGELFF. The variable domain in full, completed from reference TRBV5-1 and TRBJ2-2, reads KAGVTQTPRYLIKTRGQQVTLSCSPISGHRSVSWYQQTPGQGLQFLFEYFSETQRNKGNFPGRFSGRQFSNSRSEMNVSTLELGDSALYLCASSPDGSNTGELFFGEGSRLTVL.

This chain connects TRBV2 to TRBJ2-1; 7 positions agree with TRBD2. V lost 6 bases to trimming and J lost 3 bases; unmatched junction nucleotides: 2. The CDR3 loop spans 13 amino acids. Germline lookup yields CDR1 SNHLY and CDR2 FYNNEI. CDR3 sequence reads: CASRREHYNEQFF. The CDR3, as DNA: TGTGCCAGCAGGCGGGAGCACTACAATGAGCAGTTCTTC. The full variable domain, in which reference TRBV2 and TRBJ2-1 provide the parts outside the CDR3, is EPEVTQTPSHQVTQMGQEVILRCVPISNHLYFYWYRQILGQKVEFLVSFYNNEISEKSEIFDDQFSVERPDGSNFTLKIRSTKLEDSAMYFCASRREHYNEQFFGPGTRLTVL.